Shown below are 18 T cell receptor beta chains from a single sample sequenced in a study of blood T cell repertoires in COVID-19. Clones were read by immunoSEQ multiplex PCR, and TCRdb kept only the in-frame ones, dropping some. Counted here are 310,000 or so clones, 75% to 90% occurring once; the ten biggest clones make up about 2.2%. The sample taken for sequencing was peripheral blood. The receptors shown here come from a woman aged 25-40 years who had recovered from COVID-19.

This sequence joins TRBV7-2 and TRBJ1-1; 7 bases match TRBD1. With 2 bases clipped from V and 7 bases from J, the junction kept 7 bases outside the gene matches. Germline CDR1 is SGHTA and CDR2 is FQGNSA. CDR3 length: 14 residues. The CDR3 here is CASSLLTGAGEAFF. The CDR3 nucleotides read TGTGCCAGCAGCTTACTAACAGGGGCGGGTGAAGCTTTCTTT. Full variable domain (remainder filled in from reference TRBV7-2 and TRBJ1-1): GAGVSQSPSNKVTEKGKDVELRCDPISGHTALYWYRQSLGQGLEFLIYFQGNSAPDKSGLPSDRFSAERTGGSVSTLTIQRTQQEDSAVYLCASSLLTGAGEAFFGQGTRLTVV.

This chain connects TRBV19 to TRBJ1-1, with D possibly being TRBD1 (6 bases). The CDR3 length is 15 residues. Germline V gene sequence: CDR1 LNHDA, CDR2 SQIVND (reference sequence). The germline V and J ends were trimmed by 7 bases and 0 bases, with 15 bases remaining between them. This CDR3 reads CASIPPDRMNTEAFF. CDR3 nucleotides: TGTGCCAGTATCCCTCCCGACAGGATGAACACTGAAGCTTTCTTT.

This clone was counted between two and nine times. The chain uses TRBV23-1 and TRBJ1-4, with 10 bases lining up with TRBD1. TRBV23-1 is designated an ORF whose function remains uncertain. The CDR3 sequence is 13 residues long. The V gene end was trimmed by 7 bases and the J gene end by 5 bases; junction bases not matched to a gene: 1. The CDR3 sequence: CASTGQGNEKLFF. The CDR3 DNA reads as TGCGCCAGCACGGGACAGGGGAATGAAAAACTGTTTTTT.

This clone has a single count. The chain combines TRBV2 with TRBJ2-1; TRBD1 matches 7 bases. The V segment lost 1 base and the J segment 9 bases; nucleotides outside the gene matches: 6. Germline V gene data show CDR1 as SNHLY and CDR2 as FYNNEI. The CDR3 consists of 14 residues. The CDR3 reads CASSEEGAIGEQFF. CDR3 nucleotides: TGTGCCAGCAGTGAAGAGGGGGCGATTGGTGAGCAGTTCTTC.

CDR3 nucleotides: TGTGCCAGCAGCCAAAACCTCAGAAATACGCAGTATTTT. Translation: CASSQNLRNTQYF. The rearrangement links TRBV3-1 (or the pseudogene TRBV3-2) to TRBJ2-3; D gene ambiguous. The germline V gene encodes CDR1 LGHDT and CDR2 YNNKEL (reference sequence). V was cut by 2 bases and J by 7 bases, with 10 bases left in between. The CDR3 extends over 13 amino acids.

The genes are TRBV3-1 (or the pseudogene TRBV3-2) and TRBJ1-2, with TRBD1 matching over 7 bases. Germline CDR1 and CDR2: LGHDT and YNNKEL (reference sequence). The CDR3 totals 14 residues. The ends lost 4 bases at V and 6 bases at J; junction bases unmatched: 8. CDR3 protein: CASSRPWDRDGYTF. CDR3 sequence (DNA): TGTGCCAGCAGCCGCCCCTGGGACAGAGATGGCTACACCTTC.

V and J are TRBV28 and TRBJ2-2, with 9 positions matching TRBD2. This CDR3 spans 18 amino acids. V trimming: 6 bases; J trimming: 4 bases; junction bases outside the gene matches: 15. Germline V lookup: CDR1 MDHEN, CDR2 SYDVKM. As DNA, the CDR3 is TGTGCCAGCAGGTTAAGGTGGCCGGCGGGGGGGCGCACCGGGGAGCTGTTTTTT. It is translated as CASRLRWPAGGRTGELFF.

The V and J genes are TRBV10-1 and TRBJ2-7, with 7 bases lining up with TRBD1. J gave up 3 bases and V 2 bases, and 4 bases lay outside the gene matches. Germline CDR1 and CDR2: WNHNN and SYGVQD (reference sequence). This CDR3 contains 14 residues. CDR3 sequence: CASSETGQHYEQYF. The DNA for the CDR3 is TGCGCCAGCAGTGAGACGGGACAGCACTACGAGCAGTACTTC.

V gene TRBV5-1 combines with J gene TRBJ2-1, with no clear D. Germline values: CDR1 SGHRS, CDR2 YFSETQ. There are 13 residues in the CDR3. Deletions cut 0 bases from V and 6 bases from J, with 7 bases between. The CDR3: CASSLENSNEQFF. Here the CDR3 DNA reads TGCGCCAGCAGCTTGGAAAATAGCAATGAGCAGTTCTTC.

This rearrangement joins TRBV28 to TRBJ2-7, with TRBD1 matching 11 bases. The germline V gene has CDR1 MDHEN and CDR2 SYDVKM. The CDR3 is made up of 14 amino acids. After removal of 7 bases from V and 1 base from J, the junction contained 3 bases not matched to a gene. CDR3 in amino acids: CASIGDRGSYEQYF. The CDR3 DNA sequence: TGTGCCAGCATTGGGGACAGGGGGTCCTACGAGCAGTACTTC.

About this clone: Other DNA sequences in the sample encode the same CDR3. The rearrangement links TRBV5-1 to TRBJ2-5, with 8 bases fitting TRBD1. Germline V gene data show CDR1 as SGHRS and CDR2 as YFSETQ. J gave up 1 base and V 2 bases, and 1 base lay outside the gene matches. The CDR3 runs to 14 residues. The CDR3 region is CASSLTGGQETQYF. The CDR3 nucleotides read TGCGCCAGCAGCTTAACAGGGGGCCAAGAGACCCAGTACTTC.

This clone appeared a few times. The rearrangement links TRBV6-5 to TRBJ2-7; 8 bases agree with TRBD2. CDR3 length: 14 residues. From germline, CDR1 is MNHEY and CDR2 SVGAGI. J lost 2 bases, V lost 5 bases, and 5 bases had no gene match. The CDR3: CASSISGVAYEQYF. The CDR3 bases are TGTGCCAGCAGTATTAGCGGGGTTGCCTACGAGCAGTACTTC.

The chain links TRBV5-4 to TRBJ2-3; D might be TRBD2 (6 bases). CDR1 SGHNT and CDR2 YYREEE come from the germline V gene (reference sequence). CDR3 length equals 16 residues. V lost 4 bases and J lost 2, with 17 bases in between. The CDR3 region is CASSPIEEGDTDTQYF. The CDR3 DNA reads as TGTGCCAGCAGCCCCATTGAGGAGGGAGACACAGATACGCAGTATTTT.

This chain joins TRBV2 and TRBJ2-5, with 9 bases lining up with TRBD2. This CDR3 contains 16 residues. CDR1 SNHLY and CDR2 FYNNEI come from the germline V gene. V trimming: 6 bases; J trimming: 2 bases; junction bases outside the gene matches: 10. In nucleotides, the CDR3 is TGTGCCAGCAGCGACCCTAGCGGGGTGAAACAAGAGACCCAGTACTTC. Protein product: CASSDPSGVKQETQYF. The full variable domain, its missing parts supplied by reference TRBV2 and TRBJ2-5, is EPEVTQTPSHQVTQMGQEVILRCVPISNHLYFYWYRQILGQKVEFLVSFYNNEISEKSEIFDDQFSVERPDGSNFTLKIRSTKLEDSAMYFCASSDPSGVKQETQYFGPGTRLLVL.

This clone was seen more than once but under ten times. This CDR3 reads CASSQGPGTAYNEKLFF. Here the CDR3 DNA reads TGCGCCAGCAGCCAAGGGCCCGGGACAGCTTATAATGAAAAACTGTTTTTT. This rearrangement joins TRBV4-1 to TRBJ1-4; 7 nucleotides match TRBD1. The CDR3 spans 17 residues. Looked up from germline, CDR1 is MGHRA and CDR2 is YSYEKL. With V trimmed by 1 base and J by 4 bases, 9 bases remained unmatched.

This chain uses TRBV10-2 with TRBJ1-1; D remains unclear. Trimming stripped 0 bases from V and 4 bases from J, with 15 bases between. Germline V CDR1 and CDR2: WSHSY, SAAADI. This CDR3 comprises 16 residues. CDR3 region: CASSESLGAGFTEAFF. CDR3 sequence (DNA): TGCGCCAGCAGTGAGTCGCTGGGTGCAGGATTCACTGAAGCTTTCTTT.

V gene TRBV6-2 or TRBV6-3 combines with J gene TRBJ1-1; D gene ambiguous. The CDR3 contains 14 residues. The V gene's germline CDR1 is MNHEY and CDR2 SVGEGT. The V gene lost 7 bases and the J gene lost 3 bases, with 15 bases spanning the gap. Here the CDR3 reads CASTPSGGDTEAFF. CDR3 sequence (DNA): TGTGCCAGCACCCCCTCCGGCGGGGACACTGAAGCTTTCTTT.

This sequence joins TRBV6-5 and TRBJ2-7; D perhaps matches TRBD2 (6 bases). V was cut by 7 bases and J by 6 bases, with 16 bases left in between. From germline, CDR1 is MNHEY and CDR2 SVGAGI. The CDR3 is 13 amino acids. CDR3 sequence: CASKGRGVAEQYF. The CDR3 DNA is TGTGCCAGCAAAGGGCGCGGGGTTGCCGAGCAGTACTTC.